This T cell receptor (beta chain) was recovered during a study of response to subunit inactivated influenza vaccine. Whole-study results and caveats: The authors offered the suggestion that each seasonal influenza vaccination recruits few new T cells.

TCRdb analysed the RT-PCR reads with MiXCR anew, one entry per CDR3 protein. The sample carries 150,000 to 200,000 distinct CDR3 sequences, roughly 12% recorded once. As for this clonotype: Its antigen is not known.

V lost 7 bases and J lost 4, with 20 bases in between. The CDR3 length is 17 residues. Looked up from germline, CDR1 is ENHRY and CDR2 is SYGVKD. The same data also contributed to another study, on T cells expressing NK-cell markers. As that study records: With UMIs, 5'RACE template switching was used to make TCR beta cDNA. Obtained from sorted CD3+CD56+NKG2C+, CD3+CD56+NKG2C- and CD3+CD56-NKG2C+ T cells were the TCR beta repertoires. The authors restricted sorting to alpha-beta TCR T cells with an anti-gamma-delta TCR antibody in several experiments.

The source of this sequence is a man between 50 and 59 years old who received an inactivated influenza vaccine. The chain joins TRBV10-3 to TRBJ2-6; possible D gene TRBD1, 5 bases. The source was CD8+ T cells sorted from PBMCs, collected roughly 12 days after vaccination. CDR3 in DNA: TGTGCCATCACTGGGGCCCAAACGGCATCGGGGGCCAACGTCCTGACTTTC. Protein product: CAITGAQTASGANVLTF.